Presented here are 23 T cell receptor beta chains from one specimen sequenced in a study of blood T cell repertoires in COVID-19 (dated by TCRdb to 2020 to 2021). Libraries came from the immunoSEQ multiplex PCR assay. Imported from immuneACCESS, the table was reduced by TCRdb to in-frame sequences with V and J called. These copies leave out some clones; in studies compared against another copy, an unresolved V gene accounts for under half, and the cause of the remainder is not known. In all, the sample holds approximately 74,000 clones, and approximately 81% of those were seen once. Approximately 4.4% of the sample is taken by the ten largest. The sequencing sample was made of peripheral blood. The receptors here all came from a woman older than 75 with active or convalescent COVID-19.

The chain couples TRBV6-2 or TRBV6-3 to TRBJ2-7; maybe TRBD2 (5 bases). V lost 2 bases and J 4 bases, leaving 15 bases between the germline ends. The CDR3 runs 15 residues. Germline V gives CDR1 MNHEY, CDR2 SVGEGT. The CDR3 reads CASSYMRGSGYEQYF. Here the CDR3 DNA reads TGTGCCAGCAGTTACATGCGTGGGAGTGGGTACGAGCAGTACTTC.

For the CDR3, the DNA is TGTGCCAGCAGCCAAGAATCAGGGGTCGGTGAAAAACTGTTTTTT. Protein product: CASSQESGVGEKLFF. The genes are TRBV4-2 and TRBJ1-4, with D maybe TRBD1 (6 bases). Germline CDR1 LGHNA, CDR2 YNFKEQ. Trimming shortened V by 0 bases and J by 7 bases, and 12 bases separated the two germline ends. The CDR3 covers 15 residues.

This rearrangement joins TRBV5-8 to TRBJ1-2; TRBD1 might be the D (5 bases). V was trimmed by 7 bases and J by 4 bases, leaving 14 bases between them. Germline V gene lookup returns CDR1 SGHTS and CDR2 YDEGEE. CDR3 length: 13 residues. The CDR3 is CASRHMGGYGYTF. The CDR3 DNA reads TGTGCCAGCCGCCATATGGGGGGCTATGGCTACACCTTC.

The chain couples TRBV29-1 to TRBJ1-5, with D tentatively TRBD1 (5 bases). The germline V and J ends were trimmed by 0 bases and 5 bases, with 11 bases remaining between them. This CDR3 contains 14 residues. CDR1 SQVTM and CDR2 ANQGSEA come from the germline V gene. The CDR3 bases are TGCAGCGTTGAAGATCCGACAGTCCATCAGCCCCAGCATTTT. As protein: CSVEDPTVHQPQHF.

This chain joins TRBV19 and TRBJ1-1, with 10 bases fitting TRBD1. Germline-derived CDR1 and CDR2 are LNHDA and SQIVND (reference sequence). The J segment lost 5 bases and the V segment lost 11 bases, leaving 14 bases of the junction unmatched. There are 15 residues in the CDR3. This chain's CDR3 is CACTPGQGLRTEAFF. The CDR3 DNA reads TGTGCCTGCACACCGGGACAGGGGCTCCGAACTGAAGCTTTCTTT.

J is TRBJ1-2 and V is TRBV6-4, with 9 nucleotides matching TRBD1. The germline CDR1 and CDR2 sequences are MRHNA and SNTAGT. The CDR3 contains 16 residues. With 3 bases clipped from V and 3 bases from J, the junction kept 8 bases outside the gene matches. The CDR3 DNA follows: TGTGCCAGCAGTGAAGCCCCGACAGGGGGGTACTATGGCTACACCTTC. Translated, it gives CASSEAPTGGYYGYTF.

The chain employs TRBV5-4 and TRBJ2-4; the D gene is possibly TRBD2 (5 bases). The V end was cut by 0 bases, the J end by 2 bases, with 6 bases between. There are 14 residues in the CDR3. Looked up from germline, CDR1 is SGHNT and CDR2 is YYREEE (reference sequence). The chain's CDR3 is CASSLGGTKNIQYF. The CDR3 DNA sequence: TGTGCCAGCAGCTTGGGAGGGACCAAAAACATTCAGTACTTC.

This clone was picked up one time. The gene calls are TRBV7-3 and TRBJ2-1; 9 bases are shared with TRBD1. V lost 2 bases to trimming and J lost 2 bases; unmatched junction nucleotides: 7. The CDR3 has 17 amino acids. The germline gives CDR1 SGHTA, CDR2 FQGTGA. CDR3 coding DNA: TGTGCCAGCAGCTTACAGGGGGGGACAGGGCCCTACAATGAGCAGTTCTTC. The encoded protein is CASSLQGGTGPYNEQFF.

The V gene is TRBV5-1, the J gene TRBJ1-4; 8 bases are a match to TRBD1. The ends lost 4 bases at V and 2 bases at J; junction bases unmatched: 4. Germline values: CDR1 SGHRS, CDR2 YFSETQ. The CDR3 spans 15 residues. Here the CDR3 DNA reads TGCGCCAGCAGCCGCAACAGGGGGACTAATGAAAAACTGTTTTTT. Its translation: CASSRNRGTNEKLFF.

This chain joins TRBV5-1 and TRBJ1-2; D is possibly TRBD1 (5 bases). Germline values: CDR1 SGHRS, CDR2 YFSETQ. The CDR3 is made up of 13 amino acids. V lost 0 bases and J 2 bases, leaving 5 bases between the germline ends. CDR3 sequence (DNA): TGCGCCAGCAGCTTGGGACAGAACTATGGCTACACCTTC. Its protein is CASSLGQNYGYTF. Using reference TRBV5-1 and TRBJ1-2 for the parts outside the CDR3, the full variable domain is KAGVTQTPRYLIKTRGQQVTLSCSPISGHRSVSWYQQTPGQGLQFLFEYFSETQRNKGNFPGRFSGRQFSNSRSEMNVSTLELGDSALYLCASSLGQNYGYTFGSGTRLTVV.

The rearrangement joins TRBV18 to TRBJ2-3; TRBD1 aligns across 8 bases. CDR1 KGHSH and CDR2 LQKENI come from the germline V gene. The CDR3 consists of 14 residues. V gave up 3 bases and J gave up 4 bases; unmatched junction bases: 3. CDR3 DNA: TGTGCCAGCTCACCGACAGGGGCGGCAGATACGCAGTATTTT. It yields the protein CASSPTGAADTQYF.

The chain recombines TRBV7-8 with TRBJ2-1, with 7 bases lining up with TRBD1. V lost 4 bases, J lost 8 bases, and 8 bases stayed unmatched. Germline CDR1 reads SGHVS; CDR2 reads FQNEAQ. CDR3 length: 14 amino acids. Here the CDR3 DNA reads TGTGCCAGCAGCTACGGACAGGCTCGGGATGAGCAGTTCTTC. Amino acids: CASSYGQARDEQFF. The full variable domain, completed using reference TRBV7-8 and TRBJ2-1, is GAGVSQSPRYKVAKRGQDVALRCDPISGHVSLFWYQQALGQGPEFLTYFQNEAQLDKSGLPSDRFFAERPEGSVSTLKIQRTQQEDSAVYLCASSYGQARDEQFFGPGTRLTVL.

This chain links TRBV19 with TRBJ1-2, with 9 bases aligning to TRBD1. V was pared by 3 bases and J by 7 bases, with 3 bases of the junction left unmatched. The length of the CDR3 is 13 residues. Germline V gene sequence: CDR1 LNHDA, CDR2 SQIVND (reference sequence). The CDR3 DNA reads as TGTGCCAGTAGTATCGGGACAGGGAGTGGCTACACCTTC. It yields the protein CASSIGTGSGYTF.

There are a few counts of this clone. The chain couples TRBV6-2 or TRBV6-3 to TRBJ1-5, with D possibly matching TRBD1 (5 bases). The germline V gene encodes CDR1 MNHEY and CDR2 SVGEGT. This CDR3 has 13 amino acids. Trimming shortened V by 4 bases and J by 4 bases, and 8 bases separated the two germline ends. CDR3 coding DNA: TGTGCCAGCAGTTTCAGGGATAATCAGCCCCAGCATTTT. Protein product: CASSFRDNQPQHF.

The V and J genes are TRBV19 and TRBJ1-5; D is unclear. Per germline, CDR1 LNHDA and CDR2 SQIVND (reference sequence). The CDR3 is 14 amino acids. V was pared by 5 bases and J by 7 bases, with 15 bases between. The CDR3 DNA follows: TGTGCCAGTAGTGACGACAACGGGGTCCAGCCCCAGCATTTT. Protein: CASSDDNGVQPQHF.

J is TRBJ2-3 and V is TRBV28; TRBD1 matches at 10 bases. The CDR3 contains 15 residues. V shed 5 bases, J shed 2 bases, and the junction held 4 bases outside the gene matches. CDR1 and CDR2 from the germline V gene are MDHEN and SYDVKM. CDR3 sequence reads: CASSPDRGPTDTQYF. The CDR3 DNA is TGTGCCAGCAGTCCCGACAGGGGGCCCACAGATACGCAGTATTTT.

The rearrangement links TRBV5-8 to TRBJ2-7; possible D gene TRBD1, 6 bases. Germline V gives CDR1 SGHTS, CDR2 YDEGEE. The CDR3 sequence is 12 residues long. Trimming removed 4 bases from V and 2 bases from J, with 7 bases in between. CDR3 coding DNA: TGTGCCAGCAGCAGGACAGCCTACGAGCAGTACTTC. This codes for CASSRTAYEQYF.

The chain employs TRBV7-2 and TRBJ1-5; TRBD1 is a possible D gene (6 bases). CDR3 length: 15 residues. Germline V gives CDR1 SGHTA, CDR2 FQGNSA. Trimming left V 2 bases short and J 7 bases short, with 15 bases between. CDR3: CASSLRGGARQPQHF. The CDR3 region has the DNA TGTGCCAGCAGCTTAAGGGGGGGCGCGAGGCAGCCCCAGCATTTT. Full variable domain (missing parts from reference TRBV7-2 and TRBJ1-5): GAGVSQSPSNKVTEKGKDVELRCDPISGHTALYWYRQSLGQGLEFLIYFQGNSAPDKSGLPSDRFSAERTGGSVSTLTIQRTQQEDSAVYLCASSLRGGARQPQHFGDGTRLSIL.

Only a few counts were recorded for this clone. The chain employs TRBV9 and TRBJ2-7, with 12 bases fitting TRBD2. V shed 3 bases, J shed 1 base, and the junction held 11 bases outside the gene matches. The germline CDR1 and CDR2 sequences are SGDLS and YYNGEE. The CDR3 covers 18 residues. DNA for the CDR3: TGTGCCAGCAGCGGAGATATGACTAGCGGGAGAGCGTCCTACGAGCAGTACTTC. Translated: CASSGDMTSGRASYEQYF.

J is TRBJ2-7 and V is TRBV3-1 (or the pseudogene TRBV3-2), with TRBD1 identical over 12 bases. The CDR3 loop spans 18 amino acids. Germline CDR1 and CDR2: LGHDT and YNNKEL (reference sequence). The J segment lost 7 bases and the V segment lost 0 bases, leaving 13 bases of the junction unmatched. This chain's CDR3 is CASSQDSFKGQGAGEQYF. The CDR3 DNA reads TGTGCCAGCAGCCAAGATTCTTTTAAGGGACAGGGGGCTGGAGAGCAGTACTTC.

The chain links TRBV5-1 to TRBJ2-1; D is perhaps TRBD1 (6 bases). Looked up from germline, CDR1 is SGHRS and CDR2 is YFSETQ. The CDR3 totals 14 residues. Deletions cut 7 bases from V and 0 bases from J, with 11 bases between. This chain's CDR3 is CASARDNSYNEQFF. In DNA form, the CDR3 reads TGCGCCAGCGCACGGGACAACTCCTACAATGAGCAGTTCTTC.

V gene TRBV24-1 combines with J gene TRBJ2-1, with D tentatively TRBD2 (6 bases). The CDR3 is made up of 14 amino acids. With 3 bases removed from V and 5 bases from J, the gap between germline ends came to 10 bases. Looked up from germline, CDR1 is KGHDR and CDR2 is SFDVKD. The CDR3 DNA follows: TGTGCCACCAGTGATATGGGGGGTAACAATGAGCAGTTCTTC. Translated, it gives CATSDMGGNNEQFF.

The chain couples TRBV5-5 to TRBJ2-5, with TRBD2 matching 9 bases. This CDR3 contains 17 residues. The V segment lost 0 bases and the J segment 3 bases; nucleotides outside the gene matches: 9. Per germline, CDR1 SGHKS and CDR2 YYEKEE (reference sequence). In nucleotides, the CDR3 is TGTGCCAGCAGCTTGGGACTAGCGGTGGGCAGGGAAGAGACCCAGTACTTC. It is translated as CASSLGLAVGREETQYF.